Listed here are 20 T cell receptor beta chains from one sample, sequenced in a study of shared clonotypes between healthy human individuals. Assay: immunoSEQ multiplex PCR; the TCRdb copy retains only in-frame clones and omits some. The data hold hundreds of thousands of clones, with approximately 95% observed a single time. Terminally differentiated effector memory CD45RA+ cells were left out of the naive CD8 fraction, which was CD45RO-negative and positively selected for CCR7. Sequencing was done on a sample of naive CD8+ T cells sorted from blood. The receptor set was obtained from a woman younger than 45 in good health.

V usage is TRBV7-3 and J usage is TRBJ1-5, with 7 bases lining up with TRBD1. CDR3 size: 15 residues. Trimming removed 5 bases from V and 1 base from J; junction bases left unmatched: 5. Germline V gives CDR1 SGHTA, CDR2 FQGTGA. The CDR3 nucleotides are TGTGCCAGCAGCCTCACAGGGGCCAGCAATCAGCCCCAGCATTTT. Translation gives CASSLTGASNQPQHF.

This clone came up a few times. The same CDR3 can be traced to other DNA sequences in this sample. The chain employs TRBV27 and TRBJ2-7; 9 bases align to TRBD1. V trimming: 6 bases; J trimming: 7 bases; junction bases outside the gene matches: 7. The CDR3 spans 13 residues. Germline V gene data show CDR1 as MNHEY and CDR2 as SMNVEV (reference sequence). CDR3: CASSLTGGGEQYF. CDR3 DNA: TGTGCCAGCAGCCTGACAGGGGGAGGGGAGCAGTACTTC.

This rearrangement joins TRBV19 to TRBJ2-2; 10 positions match TRBD2. V shed 2 bases and J 5 bases; nucleotides not matched to a gene: 8. This CDR3 is 17 amino acids long. Germline CDR1 LNHDA, CDR2 SQIVND (reference sequence). CDR3 in amino acids: CASSILGLAGGTGELFF. CDR3 bases: TGTGCCAGTAGTATACTCGGTTTAGCGGGAGGAACCGGGGAGCTGTTTTTT.

The genes are TRBV5-1 and TRBJ1-1; D is unclear. The CDR3 totals 14 residues. V was clipped by 0 bases and J by 4 bases, with 10 bases between them. In germline, CDR1 is SGHRS, CDR2 YFSETQ. CDR3 in amino acids: CASSLADRTTEAFF. The CDR3 DNA reads as TGCGCCAGCAGCTTGGCCGATCGAACCACTGAAGCTTTCTTT.

The chain joins TRBV6-5 to TRBJ2-1, with D hard to call. The V end lost 0 bases, the J end lost 5 bases, and 8 bases lay between the germline ends. Per the germline V gene, CDR1 is MNHEY and CDR2 is SVGAGI. This CDR3 is 14 amino acids long. CDR3 in DNA: TGTGCCAGCAGTTACTCGAGCTGGGACAATGAGCAGTTCTTC. It yields the protein CASSYSSWDNEQFF.

The V call is TRBV10-3, the J call TRBJ2-7; the D is unclear. Trimming left V 9 bases short and J 3 bases short, with 12 bases between. CDR1 and CDR2 (germline): ENHRY, SYGVKD. The CDR3 loop spans 12 amino acids. The CDR3 here is CAILSPLYEQYF. DNA of the CDR3: TGTGCCATTCTTTCCCCCCTCTACGAGCAGTACTTC.

This sequence joins TRBV5-1 and TRBJ2-1; TRBD2 agrees at 7 bases. V lost 0 bases, J lost 4 bases, and 4 bases stayed unmatched. The CDR3 runs to 15 residues. Germline values: CDR1 SGHRS, CDR2 YFSETQ. In DNA, the CDR3 is TGCGCCAGCAGCTTGGAGCGGGGAAGGTACAATGAGCAGTTCTTC. Amino acid sequence: CASSLERGRYNEQFF.

This chain uses TRBV25-1 with TRBJ2-1; TRBD2 agrees at 9 bases. In germline, CDR1 is MGHDK, CDR2 SYGVNS. The trim removed 7 bases at V and 4 bases at J, leaving 2 bases unmatched. The CDR3 loop spans 13 amino acids. In nucleotides, the CDR3 is TGTGCCAGCATAGCGGGAGTTTACAATGAGCAGTTCTTC. It specifies CASIAGVYNEQFF. The full variable domain, with the rest looked up from reference TRBV25-1 and TRBJ2-1, is EADIYQTPRYLVIGTGKKITLECSQTMGHDKMYWYQQDPGMELHLIHYSYGVNSTEKGDLSSESTVSRIRTEHFPLTLESARPSHTSQYLCASIAGVYNEQFFGPGTRLTVL.

This clone was seen a single time. The CDR3 DNA is TGTGCCAGCACAACCGGTAACTATGGCTACACCTTC. Translating it yields CASTTGNYGYTF. V is TRBV2 and J is TRBJ1-2; D uncertain. Germline V CDR1 and CDR2: SNHLY, FYNNEI. This CDR3 is built from 12 residues. The ends were cut back, 7 bases at V and 1 base at J, with 7 bases in the middle.

The chain has TRBV28 and TRBJ1-6; D gene ambiguous. The V gene lost 6 bases and the J gene lost 7 bases, with 13 bases spanning the gap. Germline V gene sequence: CDR1 MDHEN, CDR2 SYDVKM. The CDR3 runs to 14 residues. The CDR3 DNA follows: TGTGCCAGCAGCCACACTAGACCGAATTCACCCCTCCACTTT. Protein sequence: CASSHTRPNSPLHF.

Remarks on this clone: Other DNA sequences in the sample encode the same CDR3. The gene calls are TRBV10-2 and TRBJ1-1; D is unclear. Germline loops: CDR1 WSHSY, CDR2 SAAADI. The germline V and J ends were trimmed by 8 bases and 5 bases, with 9 bases remaining between them. The CDR3 runs 11 residues. CDR3 nucleotides: TGCGCCAGCTCTCCCGGGACTGAAGCTTTCTTT. Translation: CASSPGTEAFF.

As regards this clone: Distinct nucleotide sequences in the sample also encode this CDR3. The V call is TRBV5-4, the J call TRBJ2-1, with unresolved D. V was cut by 1 base and J by 5 bases, with 1 base left in between. Per the germline V gene, CDR1 is SGHNT and CDR2 is YYREEE (reference sequence). The CDR3 sequence is 11 residues long. CDR3 sequence: CASSLNNEQFF. As DNA, the CDR3 is TGTGCCAGCAGCTTGAACAATGAGCAGTTCTTC.

V and J are TRBV9 and TRBJ2-1; D is uncertain. Per germline, CDR1 SGDLS and CDR2 YYNGEE. Trimming removed 0 bases from V and 8 bases from J, with 9 bases in between. CDR3 size: 13 residues. The CDR3 DNA reads TGTGCCAGCAGCGTAGCTAGTAGGTATGAGCAGTTCTTC. It codes for CASSVASRYEQFF.

This rearrangement joins TRBV10-1 to TRBJ2-7; a possible D gene is TRBD1 (5 bases). This CDR3 spans 16 amino acids. The V and J ends lost 4 bases and 0 bases respectively, with 16 bases between them. Germline values: CDR1 WNHNN, CDR2 SYGVQD (reference sequence). Written as DNA, the CDR3 is TGCGCCAGCAGTGGGTCTGAGATGGGGCTCTCCTACGAGCAGTACTTC. Translated: CASSGSEMGLSYEQYF.

V is TRBV5-6 and J is TRBJ2-1; the D gene is possibly TRBD2 (6 bases). Germline V CDR1 and CDR2: SGHDT, YYEEEE. The CDR3 is 15 residues long. Trimming left V 1 base short and J 5 bases short, with 13 bases between. The CDR3 region has the DNA TGTGCCAGCAGCTTGCCGGGAGAGTGGGACAATGAGCAGTTCTTC. Amino acids: CASSLPGEWDNEQFF.

The rearrangement joins TRBV6-6 to TRBJ1-5, with 8 bases lining up with TRBD1. The junction had 1 base not matched to a gene; V was cut back by 10 bases and J by 2 bases. The CDR3 runs to 12 residues. Germline V lookup: CDR1 MNHNY, CDR2 SVGAGI (reference sequence). The CDR3 is CATDRGNQPQHF. Written as DNA, the CDR3 is TGTGCCACGGACAGGGGCAATCAGCCCCAGCATTTT.

With regard to this clone: Other DNA variants within this sample encode the same CDR3. The chain has TRBV27 and TRBJ1-2; D might be TRBD1 (5 bases). Germline V gene sequence: CDR1 MNHEY, CDR2 SMNVEV (reference sequence). Trimming cost V 2 bases and J 2 bases, with 6 bases left between them. The CDR3 has 13 residues. This chain's CDR3 is CASSLNRNYGYTF. CDR3 nucleotide sequence: TGTGCCAGCAGTTTAAACAGGAACTATGGCTACACCTTC.

This chain connects TRBV27 to TRBJ2-5, with D perhaps given as TRBD1 or TRBD2 (5 bases each). CDR3 length: 14 residues. Germline V lookup: CDR1 MNHEY, CDR2 SMNVEV (reference sequence). V was clipped by 4 bases and J by 4 bases, with 13 bases between them. The CDR3 nucleotides read TGTGCCAGCAGTTGGGGACCTGGGGGAGAGACCCAGTACTTC. Amino acids: CASSWGPGGETQYF.

The chain is built from TRBV5-6 and TRBJ2-1, with TRBD1 as a possible D gene (6 bases). Trimming removed 1 base at V and 8 bases at J, with 19 bases between. This CDR3 comprises 16 residues. The germline CDR1 and CDR2 sequences are SGHDT and YYEEEE. CDR3 nucleotide sequence: TGTGCCAGCAGCTTGAGTTCGTGGCAGGGGTTAGATGAGCAGTTCTTC. Translated: CASSLSSWQGLDEQFF.

The rearrangement links TRBV2 to TRBJ2-4; D might be TRBD1 (6 bases). CDR1 and CDR2 (germline): SNHLY, FYNNEI. V lost 9 bases, J lost 0 bases, and 12 bases lay in between. CDR3 length equals 14 residues. The CDR3 here is CASRDIVAKNIQYF. The CDR3 DNA reads as TGTGCCAGTAGGGACATCGTAGCCAAAAACATTCAGTACTTC.